These T cell receptor beta chains were read from a single sample in a study of beta chain features in type 1 diabetes. Profiling relied on immunoSEQ multiplex PCR, and the TCRdb table lists in-frame clones only, not all of them. The sample carries 150,000 to 200,000 clones, about 8.1% recorded once. The sequenced sample consisted of central memory CD4+ T cells from blood. These receptors were collected from a woman younger than 35 with type 1 diabetes. The CDR3 runs from the conserved cysteine through the conserved F or W. Each record gives: CDR3 protein, CDR3 DNA, V gene, J gene, clone size, D gene. D genes are given only for firm matches. Clone size is shown for a subset of rows, as once, few, many or a class of expanded clone.

cdr3_aa: CASFTGQGTLNTEAFF
cdr3_nt: TGCGCCAGCTTTACCGGACAGGGCACTCTAAACACTGAAGCTTTCTTT
v_call: TRBV5-1
j_call: TRBJ1-1
clone_size: -
d_call: TRBD1

cdr3_aa: CASSQEEGFGELFF
cdr3_nt: TGTGCCAGCAGCCAGGAGGAGGGTTTCGGGGAGCTGTTTTTT
v_call: TRBV14
j_call: TRBJ2-2
clone_size: -
d_call: -

cdr3_aa: CATSRGPLGTGDSPLHF
cdr3_nt: TGTGCCACCAGCAGAGGCCCCTTGGGGACAGGGGATTCACCCCTCCACTTT
v_call: TRBV15
j_call: TRBJ1-6
clone_size: -
d_call: TRBD1

cdr3_aa: CASSQDRAGRENTGELFF
cdr3_nt: TGTGCCAGCAGCCAAGATAGGGCCGGGAGGGAGAACACCGGGGAGCTGTTTTTT
v_call: TRBV4-2
j_call: TRBJ2-2
clone_size: few
d_call: TRBD2

cdr3_aa: CASSLGGQSSGNTIYF
cdr3_nt: TGTGCCAGCAGCCTGGGGGGGCAGAGCTCTGGAAACACCATATATTTT
v_call: TRBV5-4
j_call: TRBJ1-3
clone_size: -
d_call: -

cdr3_aa: CASSQFRGSYNEQFF
cdr3_nt: TGTGCCAGCAGCCAATTTAGGGGCTCCTACAATGAGCAGTTCTTC
v_call: TRBV16
j_call: TRBJ2-1
clone_size: few
d_call: -

cdr3_aa: CASSLYRETEAFF
cdr3_nt: TGTGCCAGCAGCTTATACAGGGAAACTGAAGCTTTCTTT
v_call: TRBV5-5
j_call: TRBJ1-1
clone_size: few
d_call: -

cdr3_aa: CASSQERVLNTEAFF
cdr3_nt: TGCGCCAGCAGCCAAGAGAGGGTTTTGAACACTGAAGCTTTCTTT
v_call: TRBV4-3
j_call: TRBJ1-1
clone_size: -
d_call: -

cdr3_aa: CASSSTGAQTGELFF
cdr3_nt: TGCGCCAGCAGCTCGACAGGGGCCCAAACCGGGGAGCTGTTTTTT
v_call: TRBV5-1
j_call: TRBJ2-2
clone_size: -
d_call: TRBD1

cdr3_aa: CASSESGGGTDTQYF
cdr3_nt: TGTGCCAGCAGCGAGAGCGGGGGGGGTACAGATACGCAGTATTTT
v_call: TRBV2
j_call: TRBJ2-3
clone_size: -
d_call: TRBD2

cdr3_aa: CASSQDFLAANTGELFF
cdr3_nt: TGCGCCAGCAGCCAAGACTTCCTAGCGGCGAACACCGGGGAGCTGTTTTTT
v_call: TRBV4-1
j_call: TRBJ2-2
clone_size: -
d_call: TRBD2

cdr3_aa: CASSQLFGTPSDGYTF
cdr3_nt: TGCGCCAGCAGCCAACTGTTTGGGACACCTTCTGATGGCTACACCTTC
v_call: TRBV5-1
j_call: TRBJ1-2
clone_size: -
d_call: -

cdr3_aa: CASSKPRDIAWYF
cdr3_nt: TGTGCCAGCAGCAAACCCCGGGACATCGCTTGGTACTTC
v_call: TRBV21-1
j_call: TRBJ2-7
clone_size: -
d_call: -

cdr3_aa: CASSDPGAGANVLTF
cdr3_nt: TGTGCCAGCAGCGACCCAGGTGCTGGGGCCAACGTCCTGACTTTC
v_call: TRBV21-1
j_call: TRBJ2-6
clone_size: -
d_call: -

cdr3_aa: CASSLERVAEAFF
cdr3_nt: TGTGCCAGCAGCTTAGAGCGGGTGGCTGAAGCTTTCTTT
v_call: TRBV7-2
j_call: TRBJ1-1
clone_size: few
d_call: -

cdr3_aa: CASSLGLAGAVGQNEQFF
cdr3_nt: TGTGCCAGCAGCTTAGGACTAGCGGGGGCGGTCGGACAAAATGAGCAGTTCTTC
v_call: TRBV7-2
j_call: TRBJ2-1
clone_size: few
d_call: TRBD2

cdr3_aa: CASSAFNRISNQPQHF
cdr3_nt: TGTGCCAGCAGTGCATTCAACAGGATTAGCAATCAGCCCCAGCATTTT
v_call: TRBV6-4
j_call: TRBJ1-5
clone_size: -
d_call: -

cdr3_aa: CASSLETSGGTEQFF
cdr3_nt: TGCGCCAGCAGCTTGGAGACTAGCGGGGGCACTGAGCAGTTCTTC
v_call: TRBV5-1
j_call: TRBJ2-1
clone_size: few
d_call: TRBD2

cdr3_aa: CASSTPGLDNEQFF
cdr3_nt: TGTGCCAGCAGCACCCCGGGACTAGATAATGAGCAGTTCTTC
v_call: TRBV5-4
j_call: TRBJ2-1
clone_size: -
d_call: TRBD2

cdr3_aa: CASKALDRGTAYGYTF
cdr3_nt: TGTGCCAGCAAAGCCCTCGACAGGGGAACCGCCTATGGCTACACCTTC
v_call: TRBV19
j_call: TRBJ1-2
clone_size: few
d_call: TRBD1

cdr3_aa: CASRPPGLVVNEQFF
cdr3_nt: TGCGCCAGCAGGCCACCGGGACTAGTTGTCAATGAGCAGTTCTTC
v_call: TRBV5-1
j_call: TRBJ2-1
clone_size: -
d_call: TRBD2

cdr3_aa: CASSFVSGQGPYEQYF
cdr3_nt: TGCGCCAGCAGCTTCGTCTCGGGACAGGGTCCCTACGAGCAGTACTTC
v_call: TRBV5-1
j_call: TRBJ2-7
clone_size: -
d_call: TRBD1

cdr3_aa: CASTETAAAGNTIYF
cdr3_nt: TGTGCCAGCACGGAGACGGCGGCGGCTGGAAACACCATATATTTT
v_call: TRBV6-5
j_call: TRBJ1-3
clone_size: -
d_call: -

cdr3_aa: CASSSSWTGFDFF
cdr3_nt: TGTGCCAGCAGCTCATCCTGGACAGGGTTTGATTTCTTT
v_call: TRBV7-2
j_call: TRBJ1-1
clone_size: -
d_call: TRBD1

cdr3_aa: CASTPEAGSYGYTF
cdr3_nt: TGTGCCAGCACTCCGGAGGCAGGTAGCTATGGCTACACCTTC
v_call: TRBV6-4
j_call: TRBJ1-2
clone_size: -
d_call: -

cdr3_aa: CASKQQNTEAFF
cdr3_nt: TGTGCCAGCAAACAACAGAACACTGAAGCTTTCTTT
v_call: TRBV6-5
j_call: TRBJ1-1
clone_size: -
d_call: -